This is a list of T cell receptor beta chains from one sample in a study of OX40 agonist ivuxolimab in advanced cancers. Sequenced by immunoSEQ multiplex PCR; TCRdb stores in-frame clones only, minus some. The sample records some 39,000 clones, around 80% being singletons. Sequencing was performed on CD4+ or CD8+ T cells sorted from blood, taken in a trial of the OX40 agonist ivuxolimab. The receptors come from an adult with an advanced solid tumor such as melanoma, head and neck, liver or kidney cancer. CDR3s include the opening cysteine and the closing phenylalanine or tryptophan. The order of the fields is CDR3 length, V gene, D gene, clone size, J gene, CDR3 protein, CDR3 DNA. D genes are given only for firm matches. Clone size is stated in some rows and not others, as once, few, many or a class when expanded.

>15|TRBV7-9|TRBD1|NA|TRBJ1-4
CASSSADRDIEKLFF
TGTGCCAGCAGCTCAGCCGACAGGGATATTGAAAAACTGTTTTTT
>12|TRBV7-2|TRBD1|NA|TRBJ2-7
CASSQTGTEQYF
TGTGCCAGCAGCCAGACAGGGACCGAGCAGTACTTC
>14|TRBV2|NA|once|TRBJ1-4
CASSPKRANEKLFF
TGTGCCAGCAGCCCGAAGAGGGCGAATGAAAAACTGTTTTTT
>13|TRBV30|NA|NA|TRBJ1-1
CAWSVAENTEAFF
TGTGCCTGGAGTGTCGCAGAGAACACTGAAGCTTTCTTT
>16|TRBV10-1|NA|NA|TRBJ1-4
CVSRAGVAATNEKLFF
TGCGTCAGCAGGGCTGGGGTGGCGGCAACTAATGAAAAACTGTTTTTT
>16|TRBV7-3|NA|NA|TRBJ2-2
CASSPEPPGITGELFF
TGTGCCAGCAGCCCGGAACCCCCAGGGATCACCGGGGAGCTGTTTTTT
>17|TRBV5-1|TRBD1|NA|TRBJ2-7
CASSIKLTGAISYEQYF
TGCGCCAGCAGCATAAAACTTACAGGGGCCATCTCCTACGAGCAGTACTTC
>15|TRBV15|NA|NA|TRBJ1-4
CATSRSWAANEKLFF
TGTGCCACCAGCAGGTCGTGGGCAGCTAATGAAAAACTGTTTTTT
>14|TRBV10-2|NA|NA|TRBJ2-7
CASSDAGHTYEQYF
TGCGCCAGCAGTGACGCAGGGCATACCTACGAGCAGTACTTC
>12|TRBV5-6|NA|once|TRBJ2-7
CASSHRRYEQYF
TGTGCCAGCAGCCACCGCCGCTACGAGCAGTACTTC
>13|TRBV25-1|TRBD1|medium-sized|TRBJ1-2
CASRTTGVDGYTF
TGTGCCAGCAGAACGACAGGGGTAGATGGCTACACCTTC
>14|TRBV4-1|NA|NA|TRBJ1-1
CASSQPFNGTEAFF
TGCGCCAGCAGCCAACCTTTCAACGGCACTGAAGCTTTCTTT
>14|TRBV2|TRBD1|NA|TRBJ2-1
CAITQRQGYNEQFF
TGTGCCATCACGCAAAGACAGGGCTACAATGAGCAGTTCTTC
>13|TRBV10-1|TRBD1|NA|TRBJ2-7
CATSTGASYEQYF
TGCGCCACCTCTACAGGGGCTTCCTACGAGCAGTACTTC
>14|TRBV6-5|NA|NA|TRBJ2-3
CASSGGASTDTQYF
TGTGCCAGCAGCGGGGGTGCTAGCACAGATACGCAGTATTTT
>15|TRBV5-4|NA|NA|TRBJ2-7
CASSPVEESSYEQYF
TGCGCCAGCAGCCCTGTGGAGGAAAGCTCCTACGAGCAGTACTTC
>15|TRBV11-2|NA|NA|TRBJ1-2
CASSLEGAANYGYTF
TGTGCCAGCAGCTTAGAAGGGGCAGCGAACTATGGCTACACCTTC
>17|TRBV5-1|TRBD1|NA|TRBJ2-1
CASKRQGAWGGYNEQFF
TGCGCCAGCAAGAGGCAGGGGGCATGGGGCGGTTACAATGAGCAGTTCTTC
>14|TRBV11-2|TRBD1|NA|TRBJ2-7
CASSKTGSSYEQYF
TGTGCCAGCAGTAAGACAGGGAGCTCCTACGAGCAGTACTTC
>16|TRBV6-1|NA|medium-sized|TRBJ2-6
CASSESQGSGANVLTF
TGTGCCAGCAGTGAATCCCAGGGCTCTGGGGCCAACGTCCTGACTTTC
>18|TRBV27|TRBD1|NA|TRBJ2-6
CASRTYTGQGSGANVLTF
TGTGCCAGCAGAACCTACACGGGACAGGGCTCTGGGGCCAACGTCCTGACTTTC
>13|TRBV9|NA|NA|TRBJ1-1
CASSVAMNTEAFF
TGTGCCAGCAGCGTAGCGATGAACACTGAAGCTTTCTTT
>14|TRBV28|NA|NA|TRBJ2-1
CASSNDGTVNEQFF
TGTGCCAGCAGCAACGATGGGACGGTCAATGAGCAGTTCTTC
>15|TRBV7-6|NA|NA|TRBJ1-6
CASSTDGADNSPLHF
TGTGCCAGCAGCACCGACGGAGCGGATAATTCACCCCTCCACTTT
>14|TRBV6-5|NA|few|TRBJ2-7
CASSYSSTGREQYF
TGTGCCAGCAGTTACTCGAGTACAGGGAGGGAGCAGTACTTC
>11|TRBV2|NA|few|TRBJ2-7
CASRQGYEQYF
TGTGCCAGCAGACAGGGTTACGAGCAGTACTTC
>16|TRBV18|NA|few|TRBJ2-2
CASSPGPTGRGGELFF
TGTGCCAGCTCACCTGGACCGACAGGGCGGGGCGGGGAGCTGTTTTTT
>14|TRBV27|TRBD1|NA|TRBJ1-5
CASSRQGRYQPQHF
TGTGCCAGCAGCCGACAGGGGCGGTATCAGCCCCAGCATTTT
>16|TRBV5-4|NA|few|TRBJ2-7
CASSPRGGGLSYEQYF
TGTGCCAGCAGCCCGCGGGGCGGGGGCCTTTCCTACGAGCAGTACTTC
>12|TRBV5-4|TRBD1|few|TRBJ1-1
CASSWDSLEAFF
TGTGCCAGCAGCTGGGACAGTCTTGAAGCTTTCTTT
>14|TRBV19|NA|NA|TRBJ1-1
CASSTGGLNTEAFF
TGTGCCAGTAGTACCGGGGGGTTGAACACTGAAGCTTTCTTT
>15|TRBV7-2|NA|NA|TRBJ1-3
CASSFVGVSGNTIYF
TGTGCCAGCAGCTTTGTAGGAGTCTCTGGAAACACCATATATTTT
>14|TRBV7-9|TRBD1|NA|TRBJ1-1
CASSFGQGRTEAFF
TGTGCCAGCAGCTTTGGACAGGGGAGAACTGAAGCTTTCTTT
>15|TRBV7-9|TRBD1|NA|TRBJ1-2
CASSSLRQGKGGYTF
TGTGCCAGCAGCTCCCTTCGACAGGGAAAGGGGGGCTACACCTTC
>14|TRBV19|NA|once|TRBJ2-5
CASSYTGQQETQYF
TGTGCCAGTAGTTATACCGGACAGCAAGAGACCCAGTACTTC
>16|TRBV15|TRBD1|NA|TRBJ2-7
CATSDTPGQGSYEQYF
TGTGCCACCAGCGACACGCCGGGACAGGGGTCGTACGAGCAGTACTTC
>15|TRBV7-2|TRBD1|NA|TRBJ2-7
CASSRGQGASYEQYF
TGTGCCAGCAGCCGGGGACAGGGGGCGTCCTACGAGCAGTACTTC
>14|TRBV6-6|NA|NA|TRBJ1-5
CASSYGAGNQPQHF
TGTGCCAGCAGTTACGGGGCAGGGAATCAGCCCCAGCATTTT
>13|TRBV5-1|NA|NA|TRBJ1-4
CASSVQGGEKLFF
TGCGCCAGCAGCGTTCAGGGCGGAGAAAAACTGTTTTTT
>15|TRBV6-6|NA|NA|TRBJ2-1
CASSHRGLESDEQFF
TGTGCCAGCAGTCACCGGGGTCTCGAGAGCGATGAGCAGTTCTTC
>13|TRBV18|NA|NA|TRBJ1-2
CASSPSGEVGYTF
TGTGCCAGCTCACCTTCAGGGGAAGTGGGCTACACCTTC
>15|TRBV5-4|NA|NA|TRBJ2-7
CASSLAPTGIKEQYF
TGTGCCAGCAGCTTGGCCCCTACAGGAATTAAGGAGCAGTACTTC
>18|TRBV28|NA|NA|TRBJ2-1
CASSPDRGRRGHYNEQFF
TGTGCCAGCAGTCCAGACCGCGGGCGGCGGGGTCATTACAATGAGCAGTTCTTC
>16|TRBV10-1|NA|NA|TRBJ2-3
CASSDIFSGDTDTQYF
TGCGCCAGCAGTGATATATTCTCAGGAGACACAGATACGCAGTATTTT
>14|TRBV6-1|NA|NA|TRBJ1-3
CASNERVSGNTIYF
TGTGCCAGCAATGAGCGGGTTTCTGGAAACACCATATATTTT
>17|TRBV27|NA|few|TRBJ2-3
CASYSPARSASTDTQYF
TGTGCCAGCTATTCACCCGCCCGGAGCGCTAGCACAGATACGCAGTATTTT
>15|TRBV27|TRBD1|NA|TRBJ1-6
CASSQDRGANSPLHF
TGTGCCAGCAGCCAGGACAGGGGTGCCAATTCACCCCTCCACTTT
>12|TRBV29-1|NA|few|TRBJ1-1
CSVVQTFGEAFF
TGCAGCGTTGTACAGACATTCGGTGAAGCTTTCTTT
>16|TRBV29-1|TRBD1|NA|TRBJ1-1
CSVEEISGTGSIEAFF
TGCAGCGTTGAGGAGATTTCCGGGACAGGGTCGATTGAAGCTTTCTTT
>10|TRBV2|NA|NA|TRBJ1-1
CASMGTEAFF
TGTGCCAGCATGGGCACTGAAGCTTTCTTT
>17|TRBV18|NA|NA|TRBJ1-6
CASSLYRDPDYNSPLHF
TGTGCCAGCTCACTATACCGGGACCCCGACTATAATTCACCCCTCCACTTT
>14|TRBV5-1|NA|NA|TRBJ2-1
CASTPVASYNEQFF
TGCGCCAGCACCCCAGTAGCAAGCTACAATGAGCAGTTCTTC
>14|TRBV4-1|NA|few|TRBJ2-7
CASSQANLGDEQYF
TGCGCCAGCAGCCAAGCGAATCTTGGGGACGAGCAGTACTTC
>15|TRBV4-1|NA|NA|TRBJ1-1
CASSLGGLGNTEAFF
TGCGCCAGCAGCCTCGGGGGCCTTGGGAACACTGAAGCTTTCTTT
>15|TRBV18|TRBD1|NA|TRBJ2-7
CASSQGASILREQYF
TGTGCCAGCTCACAGGGGGCTTCGATCCTGAGAGAGCAGTACTTC
>14|TRBV11-2|NA|NA|TRBJ2-5
CASSLGGMAETQYF
TGTGCCAGCAGCTTAGGGGGCATGGCCGAGACCCAGTACTTC
>12|TRBV5-4|NA|NA|TRBJ2-5
CASNTGQETQYF
TGTGCCAGCAACACAGGACAAGAGACCCAGTACTTC
>12|TRBV30|NA|once|TRBJ2-2
CAWKKETGELFF
TGTGCTTGGAAGAAGGAAACCGGGGAGCTGTTTTTT